One and the same sample provided the 25 T cell receptor beta chains below, sequenced in a study of a mutant IDH1 vaccine in newly diagnosed glioma. Assay: immunoSEQ multiplex PCR; the TCRdb copy retains only in-frame clones and omits some. The repertoire holds about 63,000 clones, with 83% as singletons. Regarding time point: baseline, week 1 (first vaccination visit). This sample's treatment: pre-vaccination baseline after standard-of-care therapy. This sample comprised peripheral blood mononuclear cells (PBMCs), obtained from a glioma patient treated with radiotherapy, temozolomide or both. Receptors were obtained from a woman younger than 30 with glioma. Some clones in this sample may be carry-over from other donors' samples.

The chain is built from TRBV4-2 and TRBJ2-1, with 12 nucleotides matching TRBD1. Germline loops: CDR1 LGHNA, CDR2 YNFKEQ. CDR3 length equals 15 residues. The V segment lost 7 bases and the J segment 7 bases; nucleotides outside the gene matches: 8. CDR3 sequence (DNA): TGTGCCAGCACCTCCGGGACAGGGGGCTTTAATGAGCAGTTCTTC. Protein product: CASTSGTGGFNEQFF.

This chain joins TRBV19 and TRBJ1-6; no definite D call. This CDR3 region has 15 residues. The germline V gene encodes CDR1 LNHDA and CDR2 SQIVND (reference sequence). Deletions cut 3 bases from V and 8 bases from J, with 14 bases between. The CDR3 nucleotides are TGTGCCAGTAGTATCCCTGCCCAGACGGATTCACCCCTCCACTTT. Encoded protein: CASSIPAQTDSPLHF.

The chain joins TRBV18 to TRBJ1-3, with D perhaps matching TRBD1 (6 bases). CDR1 and CDR2 from the germline V gene are KGHSH and LQKENI. The CDR3 is 15 amino acids. The V and J ends lost 4 bases and 3 bases respectively, with 13 bases between them. The CDR3: CASSRTGFGGNTIYF. CDR3 nucleotides: TGTGCCAGCTCACGAACAGGGTTCGGTGGAAACACCATATATTTT.

The V gene is TRBV13, the J gene TRBJ2-5; D is unclear. This CDR3 is built from 14 residues. The V gene's germline CDR1 is PRHDT and CDR2 FYEKMQ (reference sequence). V gave up 3 bases and J gave up 2 bases, with 10 bases separating them. CDR3 amino acids: CASSFGRKQETQYF. CDR3 nucleotides: TGTGCCAGCAGCTTCGGACGGAAACAAGAGACCCAGTACTTC.

The chain has TRBV10-1 and TRBJ2-7, with D tentatively TRBD2 (7 bases). The V end lost 2 bases, the J end lost 0 bases, and 17 bases lay between the germline ends. CDR1 WNHNN and CDR2 SYGVQD come from the germline V gene (reference sequence). This CDR3 has 17 amino acids. The CDR3 coding sequence is TGCGCCAGCAGTGAGCGGGGGGCGGGACAAACCTCCTACGAGCAGTACTTC. As protein: CASSERGAGQTSYEQYF.

This chain uses TRBV2 with TRBJ2-1; D possibly corresponds to TRBD1 (5 bases). Germline lookup yields CDR1 SNHLY and CDR2 FYNNEI. V gave up 10 bases and J gave up 1 base, with 11 bases separating them. The CDR3 is 13 amino acids. The CDR3 spells CAISGFSYNEQFF. CDR3 nucleotides: TGTGCCATCTCAGGGTTTTCCTACAATGAGCAGTTCTTC.

The chain joins TRBV7-6 to TRBJ1-1, with D possibly TRBD1 on 5 matching bases. Germline-derived CDR1 and CDR2 are SGHVS and FNYEAQ. V was trimmed by 4 bases and J by 5 bases, leaving 17 bases between them. The CDR3 covers 15 residues. The CDR3 sequence is CASSSPEGLLTEAFF. The CDR3 DNA follows: TGTGCCAGCAGCTCTCCGGAGGGGTTATTAACTGAAGCTTTCTTT.

This clone came up a few times. The V gene is TRBV27, the J gene TRBJ1-1; the D gene is possibly TRBD1 (6 bases). The CDR3 loop spans 12 amino acids. Germline V lookup: CDR1 MNHEY, CDR2 SMNVEV (reference sequence). Trimming shortened V by 6 bases and J by 4 bases, and 9 bases separated the two germline ends. The CDR3: CASRRGGTEAFF. CDR3 nucleotides: TGTGCCAGCAGGAGGGGGGGCACTGAAGCTTTCTTT.

This clone was seen only a few times. V is TRBV9 and J is TRBJ1-1, with D perhaps TRBD1 (5 bases). CDR1 and CDR2 from the germline V gene are SGDLS and YYNGEE. V was shortened by 4 bases and J by 8 bases, with 18 bases between the two germline ends. The CDR3 consists of 14 residues. The CDR3 coding sequence is TGTGCCAGCAGCATTCGTCCCGGGACCTCAGAAGCTTTCTTT. Protein: CASSIRPGTSEAFF.

The chain is built from TRBV21-1 and TRBJ2-2; the D segment call TRBD1 is taken from the table without a DNA check. TRBV21-1 is flagged as a pseudogene. The CDR3 is 16 amino acids. The CDR3 DNA reads TGTGCCAGCTTAACAGGCGCCGATGATAACACCGGGGAGCTGTTTTTT. Amino acids: CASLTGADDNTGELFF.

The chain carries TRBV5-1 and TRBJ1-2; D perhaps matches TRBD1 (5 bases). CDR1 and CDR2 from the germline V gene are SGHRS and YFSETQ. This CDR3 is 13 amino acids long. Trimming shortened V by 4 bases and J by 8 bases, and 15 bases separated the two germline ends. The CDR3 sequence: CASSPGGYRGYTF. The CDR3 nucleotides are TGCGCCAGCAGCCCGGGGGGGTACCGAGGCTACACCTTC. Complete variable domain (other parts from reference TRBV5-1 and TRBJ1-2): KAGVTQTPRYLIKTRGQQVTLSCSPISGHRSVSWYQQTPGQGLQFLFEYFSETQRNKGNFPGRFSGRQFSNSRSEMNVSTLELGDSALYLCASSPGGYRGYTFGSGTRLTVV.

The genes are TRBV25-1 and TRBJ2-1; 15 positions match TRBD2. J lost 9 bases, V lost 11 bases, and 8 bases had no gene match. The CDR3 sequence is 14 residues long. Per germline, CDR1 MGHDK and CDR2 SYGVNS. The CDR3: CALTGTSGRPEQFF. CDR3 in DNA: TGTGCCTTGACCGGGACTAGCGGGAGGCCTGAGCAGTTCTTC.

This clone was seen once. This chain uses TRBV2 with TRBJ2-1; 12 positions match TRBD1. This CDR3 comprises 15 residues. V gave up 3 bases and J gave up 7 bases; unmatched junction bases: 4. CDR1 and CDR2 from the germline V gene are SNHLY and FYNNEI. The CDR3: CASSDEGQGANEQFF. The CDR3, as DNA: TGTGCCAGCAGTGATGAGGGACAGGGGGCGAATGAGCAGTTCTTC. The whole variable domain, filled in from reference TRBV2 and TRBJ2-1, reads EPEVTQTPSHQVTQMGQEVILRCVPISNHLYFYWYRQILGQKVEFLVSFYNNEISEKSEIFDDQFSVERPDGSNFTLKIRSTKLEDSAMYFCASSDEGQGANEQFFGPGTRLTVL.

The chain recombines TRBV11-3 with TRBJ2-4; tentatively, D is TRBD2 (6 bases). Looked up from germline, CDR1 is SGHNT and CDR2 is YENEEA. Trimming removed 4 bases from V and 10 bases from J, with 14 bases in between. This CDR3 contains 13 residues. Here the CDR3 DNA reads TGTGCCAGCAGCTCGGCGGTGGGGGGAATTCAGTACTTC. Encoded protein: CASSSAVGGIQYF.

J is TRBJ1-4 and V is TRBV14; D not resolved. CDR1 and CDR2 (germline): SGHDN, FVKESK. The CDR3 has 15 residues. Trimming removed 0 bases from V and 10 bases from J, with 15 bases in between. In DNA, the CDR3 is TGTGCCAGCAGCCAAGACGACGGCCGGTTCGGAAAACTGTTTTTT. This sequence encodes CASSQDDGRFGKLFF.

The rearrangement links TRBV4-3 to TRBJ2-5, with 7 positions matching TRBD1. V was clipped by 4 bases and J by 4 bases; unmatched bases: 12. The CDR3 has 16 amino acids. Germline loops: CDR1 LGHNA, CDR2 YSLEER. DNA of the CDR3: TGCGCCAGCAGCCGAGGAGACAGGGCCGGCGGAGAGACCCAGTACTTC. It yields the protein CASSRGDRAGGETQYF.

This chain joins TRBV4-3 and TRBJ1-1, with 9 bases lining up with TRBD1. This CDR3 is built from 13 residues. Looked up from germline, CDR1 is LGHNA and CDR2 is YSLEER. V trimming: 3 bases; J trimming: 7 bases; junction bases outside the gene matches: 3. CDR3 sequence (DNA): TGCGCCAGCAGCCACGGGACAGGGAATGAAGCTTTCTTT. As protein: CASSHGTGNEAFF.

This clone was recorded once. V is TRBV5-6 and J is TRBJ2-3, with 9 bases that match TRBD2. With V trimmed by 4 bases and J by 0 bases, 6 bases remained unmatched. CDR1 and CDR2 (germline): SGHDT, YYEEEE. CDR3 length equals 16 residues. DNA of the CDR3: TGTGCCAGCAGCCTGACTAGCGGAACTAGCACAGATACGCAGTATTTT. It translates to CASSLTSGTSTDTQYF.

The chain joins TRBV6-4 to TRBJ2-1, with 12 bases that match TRBD2. The V gene end was trimmed by 4 bases and the J gene end by 10 bases; junction bases not matched to a gene: 8. CDR3 length: 15 amino acids. Per the germline V gene, CDR1 is MRHNA and CDR2 is SNTAGT. CDR3 sequence reads: CASSAMASGGDEQFF. In nucleotides, the CDR3 is TGTGCCAGCAGTGCCATGGCTAGCGGGGGGGACGAGCAGTTCTTC.

This chain joins TRBV4-3 and TRBJ2-1, with 11 bases fitting TRBD2. The CDR3 sequence is 16 residues long. Germline-derived CDR1 and CDR2 are LGHNA and YSLEER. V trimming: 1 base; J trimming: 8 bases; junction bases outside the gene matches: 7. The CDR3 DNA is TGCGCCAGCAGCCAAGTAGCGGGGGGGCCTGGATATGAGCAGTTCTTC. Residues: CASSQVAGGPGYEQFF.

V usage is TRBV29-1 and J usage is TRBJ1-1; D uncertain. This CDR3 has 8 amino acids. CDR1 and CDR2 (germline): SQVTM, ANQGSEA. V was trimmed by 7 bases and J by 7 bases, leaving 4 bases between them. The CDR3 sequence is CSDNEAFF. For the CDR3, the DNA is TGCAGCGACAATGAAGCTTTCTTT.

This chain links TRBV7-6 with TRBJ1-1; no definite D call. Germline values: CDR1 SGHVS, CDR2 FNYEAQ. Trimming pared 2 bases from V and 2 bases from J, leaving 9 bases between. This CDR3 comprises 14 residues. CDR3 coding DNA: TGTGCCAGCAGCTTATCTTCCTATAACACTGAAGCTTTCTTT. Amino acids: CASSLSSYNTEAFF.

This clone was picked up a small number of times. V gene TRBV2 combines with J gene TRBJ1-5, with 7 bases lining up with TRBD1. The length of the CDR3 is 13 residues. V was clipped by 6 bases and J by 3 bases; unmatched bases: 2. Germline V gene sequence: CDR1 SNHLY, CDR2 FYNNEI. The CDR3 region is CASRRGLNQPQHF. The CDR3 coding sequence is TGTGCCAGCAGAAGGGGGCTCAATCAGCCCCAGCATTTT.

The J gene is TRBJ2-5, the V gene TRBV5-4; 7 positions agree with TRBD1. This CDR3 is 13 amino acids long. Germline CDR1 SGHNT, CDR2 YYREEE (reference sequence). Trimming removed 0 bases from V and 5 bases from J; junction bases left unmatched: 1. The CDR3: CASSLVRGETQYF. As DNA, the CDR3 is TGTGCCAGCAGCTTGGTCAGGGGGGAGACCCAGTACTTC.

The V and J genes are TRBV4-2 and TRBJ1-1, with a weak D call TRBD1 (6 bases). This CDR3 is built from 14 residues. The germline gives CDR1 LGHNA, CDR2 YNFKEQ. V was trimmed by 5 bases and J by 2 bases, leaving 12 bases between them. CDR3 DNA: TGTGCCAGCAGCGAATTACAGGGTAACACTGAAGCTTTCTTT. Protein: CASSELQGNTEAFF.